The entry below describes one T cell receptor beta chain. Per the study methods: It was from reference gene primer amplification that nucleated cell counts were estimated. This table comes from immunoSEQ multiplex PCR, and its TCRdb copy is limited to in-frame clones, with some not included. V, J and clone size were drawn from that table, and D and trimming were deduced from the DNA. The table lists 100,000 or so clones, 80% of them singletons. The data were obtained in a study of blood T cell repertoires in COVID-19. Germline-derived CDR1 and CDR2 are MDHEN and SYDVKM. Trimming took off 3 bases at V and 4 bases at J, with 16 bases between the two ends. The CDR3 sequence is 15 residues long.

What was sequenced was peripheral blood. The receptor comes from a human donor in a cohort sampled during active COVID-19. The chain employs TRBV28 and TRBJ2-7, with a tentative D call TRBD1 (5 bases). The CDR3 bases are TGTGCCAGCAGTTTCTTGGAAGGGGTGCGGTACGAGCAGTACTTC. Amino acid sequence: CASSFLEGVRYEQYF. Variable domain in full (rest from reference TRBV28 and TRBJ2-7): DVKVTQSSRYLVKRTGEKVFLECVQDMDHENMFWYRQDPGLGLRLIYFSYDVKMKEKGDIPEGYSVSREKKERFSLILESASTNQTSMYLCASSFLEGVRYEQYFGPGTRLTVT.